The 8 T cell receptor beta chains below all came from one sample that was sequenced in a study of T cell repertoires in cytomegalovirus infection. Via MiXCR, TCRdb re-called the reads, giving one row per CDR3 protein. The table records 150,000 to 200,000 distinct CDR3 sequences, 17% of them present only once. The sample consisted of CD8+ T cells from PBMCs. Receptor source: a human donor in good health (CMV status not recorded). Some clones in this sample may be carry-over from other donors' samples.

This clonotype was observed many times. The V and J genes are TRBV7-9 and TRBJ1-5, with TRBD1 identical over 7 bases. The J segment lost 7 bases and the V segment lost 6 bases, leaving 6 bases of the junction unmatched. The CDR3 length is 13 residues. Germline V gene lookup returns CDR1 SEHNR and CDR2 FQNEAQ (reference sequence). The CDR3 region is CASRPTGDQPQHF. The DNA of the CDR3 is TGTGCCAGCAGACCCACAGGGGACCAGCCCCAGCATTTT.

This clonotype was seen a few times. The genes are TRBV7-6 and TRBJ2-1; D may be TRBD2 (5 bases). The CDR3 sequence is 12 residues long. Germline values: CDR1 SGHVS, CDR2 FNYEAQ. Trimming took 5 bases from V and 8 from J, leaving 10 bases between them. In nucleotides, the CDR3 is TGTGCCAGCAGCAGCGAGGGATATGAGCAGTTCTTC. This codes for CASSSEGYEQFF.

This clonotype was counted only a few times. The V gene is TRBV6-5, the J gene TRBJ2-3; 7 bases line up with TRBD1. Germline CDR1 is MNHEY and CDR2 is SVGAGI. J lost 1 base, V lost 2 bases, and 3 bases had no gene match. There are 15 residues in the CDR3. The CDR3 region has the DNA TGTGCCAGCAGTTACCTAACAGGGGGCACAGATACGCAGTATTTT. Translating it yields CASSYLTGGTDTQYF.

The gene calls are TRBV6-2 or TRBV6-3 and TRBJ2-3, with 7 positions matching TRBD1. This CDR3 region has 15 residues. Looked up from germline, CDR1 is MNHEY and CDR2 is SVGEGT. With V trimmed by 6 bases and J by 1 base, 7 bases remained unmatched. CDR3 nucleotide sequence: TGTGCCAGCAGCGGACAGGCTTTCGGCACAGATACGCAGTATTTT. Amino acids: CASSGQAFGTDTQYF.

This chain uses TRBV7-8 with TRBJ2-1, with 7 bases fitting TRBD2. The germline CDR1 and CDR2 sequences are SGHVS and FQNEAQ. Trimming removed 10 bases from V and 4 bases from J; junction bases left unmatched: 13. This CDR3 has 15 residues. The CDR3 DNA is TGTGCCACCGACCCCGGGAGGCTGTTTTACAATGAGCAGTTCTTC. It encodes CATDPGRLFYNEQFF. Combining the CDR3 with reference TRBV7-8 and TRBJ2-1 gives the whole variable domain GAGVSQSPRYKVAKRGQDVALRCDPISGHVSLFWYQQALGQGPEFLTYFQNEAQLDKSGLPSDRFFAERPEGSVSTLKIQRTQQEDSAVYLCATDPGRLFYNEQFFGPGTRLTVL.

This clonotype has just a few counts. The rearrangement uses TRBV20-1 and TRBJ2-7, with D unresolved. V was shortened by 3 bases and J by 1 base, with 16 bases between the two germline ends. There are 15 residues in the CDR3. Germline V lookup: CDR1 DFQATT, CDR2 SNEGSKA (reference sequence). The CDR3 loop reads CSARGPSELSYEQYF. The CDR3 coding sequence is TGCAGTGCTAGGGGCCCCAGTGAGCTTTCCTACGAGCAGTACTTC.

This clonotype has just a few counts. J is TRBJ2-1 and V is TRBV12-3 or TRBV12-4; 15 positions agree with TRBD2. The CDR3 length is 16 residues. V trimming: 5 bases; J trimming: 7 bases; junction bases outside the gene matches: 6. The CDR3: CASSLIGLAGGNEQFF. In nucleotides, the CDR3 is TGTGCCAGCAGTCTAATAGGACTAGCGGGAGGGAATGAGCAGTTCTTC.

This clonotype showed up many times. The CDR3 sequence: CASSLRGLAGTNEQFF. As DNA, the CDR3 is TGTGCCAGCAGCTTACGGGGGCTAGCGGGTACCAATGAGCAGTTCTTC. The chain joins TRBV7-2 to TRBJ2-1, with TRBD2 matching over 8 bases. Germline V gives CDR1 SGHTA, CDR2 FQGNSA. Germline trimming cut 2 bases from V and 6 bases from J; bases unmatched to any gene: 9. CDR3 length: 16 residues. Filled out from reference TRBV7-2 and TRBJ2-1, the complete variable domain reads GAGVSQSPSNKVTEKGKDVELRCDPISGHTALYWYRQSLGQGLEFLIYFQGNSAPDKSGLPSDRFSAERTGGSVSTLTIQRTQQEDSAVYLCASSLRGLAGTNEQFFGPGTRLTVL.